This TCR beta chain derives from a study of cytomegalovirus exposure and HLA in healthy donors. Study at large: Findings of an earlier analysis included about 120 million unique TCR beta sequences from 200 million or so T cells. Study-wide results and caveats: Near-uniform donor sequencing depth was presumed by presence/absence analyses. The records held CMV serostatus as the only immune exposure information. In a later analysis, DRB1 alleles had the most associated TCRs; HLA-C alleles the fewest.

In the case of this clone: Its antigen is undetermined.

Trimming took off 5 bases at V and 2 bases at J, with 15 bases between the two ends. Per the germline V gene, CDR1 is MNHEY and CDR2 is SVGAGI. The CDR3 length is 15 residues. PCR used 60 Vbeta primers and 13 Jbeta primers. Assay: immunoSEQ multiplex PCR; the TCRdb copy retains only in-frame clones and omits some. The data show about 60,000 clones, approximately 70% seen once. The receptor comes from a woman aged 60 to 75 in good health and CMV-seropositive. This chain links TRBV6-5 with TRBJ1-2; a weak D match, TRBD1 (6 bases). Sequencing input: PBMCs. The CDR3 loop reads CASSKSGALNYGYTF. CDR3 nucleotides: TGTGCCAGCAGTAAGTCAGGGGCCCTGAACTATGGCTACACCTTC.